The rows below give T cell receptor beta chains drawn from one sample of a study of cytomegalovirus exposure and HLA in healthy donors. Repertoires were generated with immunoSEQ multiplex PCR, while TCRdb's copy carries only in-frame clones and drops some. Here the sample spans approximately 160,000 clones, 68% being singletons. Sequencing was carried out using PBMCs. The origin of the receptors is a man in his fifties in good health and CMV-seronegative. CDR3s include the opening cysteine and the closing phenylalanine or tryptophan. Fields, in order: D gene, V gene, clone size, J gene, CDR3 protein, CDR3 DNA. A D gene is named only where the DNA matches it firmly. For some rows the clone size is stated as once, few or many, or as a class when expanded; others skip it.

d_gene: NA
v_gene: TRBV2
abundance: NA
j_gene: TRBJ2-3
CDR3aa: CASSEVSVGTDTQYF
CDR3nt: TGTGCCAGCAGTGAAGTTAGTGTCGGCACAGATACGCAGTATTTT

d_gene: NA
v_gene: TRBV5-1
abundance: NA
j_gene: TRBJ1-5
CDR3aa: CASSLDQGSNQPQHF
CDR3nt: TGCGCCAGCAGCTTGGATCAGGGGAGCAATCAGCCCCAGCATTTT

d_gene: TRBD2
v_gene: TRBV5-1
abundance: NA
j_gene: TRBJ2-1
CDR3aa: CASSDGTSGPYNEQFF
CDR3nt: TGCGCCAGCAGCGACGGGACTAGCGGCCCCTACAATGAGCAGTTCTTC

d_gene: NA
v_gene: TRBV6-5
abundance: few
j_gene: TRBJ1-5
CDR3aa: CASRRRLSNQPQHF
CDR3nt: TGTGCCAGCAGGCGGAGACTTAGCAATCAGCCCCAGCATTTT

d_gene: NA
v_gene: TRBV2
abundance: NA
j_gene: TRBJ1-2
CDR3aa: CASSETQTRIYGYTF
CDR3nt: TGTGCCAGCAGTGAAACCCAGACCAGGATCTATGGCTACACCTTC

d_gene: NA
v_gene: TRBV5-1
abundance: once
j_gene: TRBJ1-4
CDR3aa: CASSLEDTDEKLFF
CDR3nt: TGCGCCAGCAGCTTGGAGGACACCGATGAAAAACTGTTTTTT

d_gene: NA
v_gene: TRBV19
abundance: NA
j_gene: TRBJ1-5
CDR3aa: CASSILRSNQPQHF
CDR3nt: TGTGCCAGTAGTATACTACGGAGCAATCAGCCCCAGCATTTT

d_gene: NA
v_gene: TRBV2
abundance: NA
j_gene: TRBJ2-7
CDR3aa: CASNRGVPGTSYEQYF
CDR3nt: TGTGCCAGCAACCGAGGGGTGCCCGGGACAAGTTACGAGCAGTACTTC

d_gene: TRBD1
v_gene: TRBV7-9
abundance: NA
j_gene: TRBJ1-6
CDR3aa: CASSSGQATPGPLHF
CDR3nt: TGTGCCAGCAGCTCGGGACAGGCTACCCCAGGCCCCCTCCACTTT

d_gene: NA
v_gene: TRBV7-9
abundance: NA
j_gene: TRBJ1-2
CDR3aa: CASSLEQGGGYTF
CDR3nt: TGTGCCAGCAGCTTGGAACAGGGCGGAGGCTACACCTTC

d_gene: TRBD1
v_gene: TRBV7-9
abundance: few
j_gene: TRBJ1-2
CDR3aa: CASSPGGTGVNYGYTF
CDR3nt: TGTGCCAGCAGTCCCGGAGGGACAGGGGTTAACTATGGCTACACCTTC

d_gene: TRBD1
v_gene: TRBV6-5
abundance: NA
j_gene: TRBJ2-3
CDR3aa: CASSYEGAGDTQYF
CDR3nt: TGTGCCAGCAGTTACGAGGGGGCTGGAGATACGCAGTATTTT

d_gene: TRBD1
v_gene: TRBV7-3
abundance: NA
j_gene: TRBJ2-2
CDR3aa: CASSSLGQGTGELFF
CDR3nt: TGTGCCAGCAGCTCCCTCGGACAGGGCACCGGGGAGCTGTTTTTT